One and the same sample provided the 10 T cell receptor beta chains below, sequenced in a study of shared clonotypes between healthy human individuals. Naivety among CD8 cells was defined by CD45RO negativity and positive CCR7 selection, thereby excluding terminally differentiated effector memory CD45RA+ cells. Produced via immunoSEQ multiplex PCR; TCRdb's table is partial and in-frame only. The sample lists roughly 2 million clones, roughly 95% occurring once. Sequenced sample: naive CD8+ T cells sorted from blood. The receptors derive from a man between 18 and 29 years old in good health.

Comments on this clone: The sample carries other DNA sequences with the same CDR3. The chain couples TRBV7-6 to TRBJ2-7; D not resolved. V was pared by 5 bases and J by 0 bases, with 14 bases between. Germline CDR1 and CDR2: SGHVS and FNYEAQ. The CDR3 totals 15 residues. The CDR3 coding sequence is TGTGCCAGCAGCCTAGGAGCAGGCGGCTCCTACGAGCAGTACTTC. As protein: CASSLGAGGSYEQYF.

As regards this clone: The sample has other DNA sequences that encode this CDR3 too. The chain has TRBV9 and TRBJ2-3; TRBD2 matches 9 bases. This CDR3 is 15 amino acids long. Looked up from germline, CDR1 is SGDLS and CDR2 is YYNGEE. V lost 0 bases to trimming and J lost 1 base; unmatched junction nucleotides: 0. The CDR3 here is CASSVVAGGTDTQYF. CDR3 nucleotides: TGTGCCAGCAGCGTAGTAGCGGGAGGCACAGATACGCAGTATTTT.

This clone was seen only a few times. As DNA, the CDR3 is TGTGCCAGCAGTAGGAATAGCAATCAGCCCCAGCATTTT. Translation: CASSRNSNQPQHF. The chain uses TRBV7-9 and TRBJ1-5; D gene uncertain. V dropped 6 bases and J dropped 0 bases, with 6 bases sitting between them. Germline loops: CDR1 SEHNR, CDR2 FQNEAQ (reference sequence). The CDR3 contains 13 residues.

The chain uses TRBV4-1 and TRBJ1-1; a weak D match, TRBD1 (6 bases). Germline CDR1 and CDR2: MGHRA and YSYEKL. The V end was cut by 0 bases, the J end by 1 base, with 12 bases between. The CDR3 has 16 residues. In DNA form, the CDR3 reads TGCGCCAGCAGCCAAGAATCGGGCAGGGGGAACACTGAAGCTTTCTTT. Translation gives CASSQESGRGNTEAFF.

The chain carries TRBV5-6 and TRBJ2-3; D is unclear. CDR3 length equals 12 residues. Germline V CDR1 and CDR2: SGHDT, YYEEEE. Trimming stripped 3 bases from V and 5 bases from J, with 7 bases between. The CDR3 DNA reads TGTGCCAGCAGCTACTTTCTAGATACGCAGTATTTT. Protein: CASSYFLDTQYF.

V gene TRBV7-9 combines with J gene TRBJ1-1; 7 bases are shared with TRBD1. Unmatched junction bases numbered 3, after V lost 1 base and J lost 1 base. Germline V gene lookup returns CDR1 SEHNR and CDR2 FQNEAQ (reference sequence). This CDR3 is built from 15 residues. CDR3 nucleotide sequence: TGTGCCAGCAGCTTAGAAGAGGGGGCGAACACTGAAGCTTTCTTT. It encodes CASSLEEGANTEAFF. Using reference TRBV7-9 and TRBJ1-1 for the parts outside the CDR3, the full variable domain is DTGVSQNPRHKITKRGQNVTFRCDPISEHNRLYWYRQTLGQGPEFLTYFQNEAQLEKSRLLSDRFSAERPKGSFSTLEIQRTEQGDSAMYLCASSLEEGANTEAFFGQGTRLTVV.

The CDR3 spells CASSFRGGGVEQYF. CDR3 nucleotide sequence: TGTGCCAGCAGTTTCCGAGGTGGAGGGGTCGAGCAGTACTTC. J is TRBJ2-7 and V is TRBV27; tentative D call: TRBD2 (6 bases). V shed 3 bases and J shed 6 bases, with 15 bases lying between them. This CDR3 has 14 amino acids. Germline-derived CDR1 and CDR2 are MNHEY and SMNVEV (reference sequence).

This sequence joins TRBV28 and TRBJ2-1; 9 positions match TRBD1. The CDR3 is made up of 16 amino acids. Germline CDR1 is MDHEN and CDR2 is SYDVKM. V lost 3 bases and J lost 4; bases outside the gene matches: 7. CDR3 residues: CASSFMVGTGYNEQFF. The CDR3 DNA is TGTGCCAGCAGTTTCATGGTTGGGACAGGGTACAATGAGCAGTTCTTC.

The CDR3 nucleotides are TGTGCCAGCAGCTTCTTCCCGGGGGCGAGGACAGATACGCAGTATTTT. Its translation: CASSFFPGARTDTQYF. J is TRBJ2-3 and V is TRBV27; perhaps D is TRBD1 or TRBD2 (6 bases each). Germline loops: CDR1 MNHEY, CDR2 SMNVEV (reference sequence). There are 16 residues in the CDR3. V was shortened by 6 bases and J by 3 bases, with 19 bases between the two germline ends.

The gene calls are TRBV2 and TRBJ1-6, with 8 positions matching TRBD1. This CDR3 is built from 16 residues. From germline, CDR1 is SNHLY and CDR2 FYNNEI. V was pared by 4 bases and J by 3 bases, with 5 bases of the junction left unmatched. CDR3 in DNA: TGTGCCAGCAGTGGATCGGACAGGGACTATAATTCACCCCTCCACTTT. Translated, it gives CASSGSDRDYNSPLHF.